A selection of T cell receptor beta chains follows, all from one sample in a study of shared clonotypes between healthy human individuals. Some clones are missing from TCRdb's copy, which holds only in-frame ones; the method was immunoSEQ multiplex PCR. This repertoire shows 550,000 to 650,000 clones, roughly 95% found once; its top ten account for 0.11%. The sample was naive CD8+ T cells sorted from blood. These receptors were obtained from a woman younger than 45 in good health. Both conserved end residues are part of each CDR3. The order of the fields is clone size, D gene, V gene, J gene, CDR3 DNA, CDR3 protein. A D gene is named only where the DNA matches it firmly. Part of the rows lack a size; the others show once, few, many or a class for expanded clones.

.	.	TRBV2	TRBJ2-1	TGTGCCAGCAGAGGACAAACCAATGAGCAGTTCTTC	CASRGQTNEQFF
.	TRBD2	TRBV7-8	TRBJ2-3	TGTGCCAGCAGCTTAGCGACTAGCGGCCGCACAGATACGCAGTATTTT	CASSLATSGRTDTQYF
.	.	TRBV4-2	TRBJ2-1	TGTGCCAGCAGCGATCCCGGGCCCCTTTGGAATGAGCAGTTCTTC	CASSDPGPLWNEQFF
.	TRBD1	TRBV27	TRBJ2-7	TGTGCCAGCAGTTTATTACGCGGACAGGGGCACGAGCAGTACTTC	CASSLLRGQGHEQYF
.	.	TRBV7-9	TRBJ2-7	TGTGCCAGCAGCTTAGAGTTTTCGTCCCTTTACGAGCAGTACTTC	CASSLEFSSLYEQYF
.	.	TRBV4-1	TRBJ1-4	TGCGCCAGCAGCCCAAGACAGAGCACTAATGAAAAACTGTTTTTT	CASSPRQSTNEKLFF
.	TRBD1	TRBV10-2	TRBJ2-4	TGCGCCAGCAGAGACAGGGGTTTGAGGTACTTC	CASRDRGLRYF
.	TRBD2	TRBV28	TRBJ2-6	TGTGCCAGCAGCTCAGCCCTAGCGGCGGTCCTTGGGGCCAACGTCCTGACTTTC	CASSSALAAVLGANVLTF
.	TRBD2	TRBV11-2	TRBJ2-1	TGTGCCAGCAGCACCCTTAGCGGGAGGGCCTACAATGAGCAGTTCTTC	CASSTLSGRAYNEQFF
.	.	TRBV28	TRBJ2-7	TGTGCCAGCACACTCGGAGGGTCGAGGAACGAGCAGTACTTC	CASTLGGSRNEQYF
.	TRBD2	TRBV4-1	TRBJ2-2	TGCGCCAGCAGCCAAGATGTCAATGTCCGGGGTTGGGAGGGAAACACCGGGGAGCTGTTTTTT	CASSQDVNVRGWEGNTGELFF
.	.	TRBV28	TRBJ1-1	TGTGCCAGCAGTTTGGGATATGAAGCTTTCTTT	CASSLGYEAFF
once	.	TRBV5-6	TRBJ2-6	TGTGCCAGCAGCTTAATGGCGGCTGGGGCCAACGTCCTGACTTTC	CASSLMAAGANVLTF
.	TRBD2	TRBV13	TRBJ2-7	TGTGCCAGCAGCACGAGCGACGGGACTAGCGGGACAGGCGAGTCCTACGAGCAGTACTTC	CASSTSDGTSGTGESYEQYF
.	.	TRBV28	TRBJ2-3	TGTGCCAGCGGTTCCGGGGTGTACCCCACAGATACGCAGTATTTT	CASGSGVYPTDTQYF
.	TRBD1	TRBV28	TRBJ2-1	TGTGCCAGCAGGACAGGGGGAGGCAATGAGCAGTTCTTC	CASRTGGGNEQFF
.	.	TRBV28	TRBJ2-3	TGTGCCAGCAGTTCAGAGGCTAGCACAGATACGCAGTATTTT	CASSSEASTDTQYF
.	TRBD2	TRBV6-5	TRBJ2-7	TGTGCCAGCAGTTTAGCGGGCGAAACCTACGAGCAGTACTTC	CASSLAGETYEQYF
.	.	TRBV10-1	TRBJ2-2	TGCGCCAGCAGTGAGTCAACCGGGGAGCTGTTTTTT	CASSESTGELFF
.	.	TRBV27	TRBJ1-4	TGTGCCAGCAGTTCGCGATCGCCTAATGAAAAACTGTTTTTT	CASSSRSPNEKLFF